This TCR beta chain derives from a study of neurological immune-mediated disorders. Notes on the study in general: Private repertoires in all groups were suggested by the finding that expanded clones across subjects shared no CDR3 amino acid sequences.

Synthesis of cDNA was performed by 5'RACE using 10-nucleotide random UMIs. Each sequencing run yielded over 160 million TCR-beta sequences from 15-18 subjects. TCRdb analysed the 5' RACE reads with MiXCR anew, one entry per CDR3 protein. In the table there are 93,000 or so distinct CDR3 sequences, roughly 10% of which are singletons. Regarding time point: longitudinal time-point 3. V gave up 5 bases and J gave up 4 bases, with 18 bases separating them. The CDR3 is 15 residues long. Per the germline V gene, CDR1 is MDHEN and CDR2 is SYDVKM. In this sample, this clonotype turned up many times. Its antigen is undetermined.

The gene calls are TRBV28 and TRBJ2-7; D unresolved. The sample taken for sequencing was PBMCs. The TCR comes from a female donor with HTLV-1-associated myelopathy (HAM/TSP). The CDR3 protein is CASSPLHRPAYEQYF. CDR3 bases: TGTGCCAGCAGTCCCCTCCACCGACCCGCTTACGAGCAGTACTTC.